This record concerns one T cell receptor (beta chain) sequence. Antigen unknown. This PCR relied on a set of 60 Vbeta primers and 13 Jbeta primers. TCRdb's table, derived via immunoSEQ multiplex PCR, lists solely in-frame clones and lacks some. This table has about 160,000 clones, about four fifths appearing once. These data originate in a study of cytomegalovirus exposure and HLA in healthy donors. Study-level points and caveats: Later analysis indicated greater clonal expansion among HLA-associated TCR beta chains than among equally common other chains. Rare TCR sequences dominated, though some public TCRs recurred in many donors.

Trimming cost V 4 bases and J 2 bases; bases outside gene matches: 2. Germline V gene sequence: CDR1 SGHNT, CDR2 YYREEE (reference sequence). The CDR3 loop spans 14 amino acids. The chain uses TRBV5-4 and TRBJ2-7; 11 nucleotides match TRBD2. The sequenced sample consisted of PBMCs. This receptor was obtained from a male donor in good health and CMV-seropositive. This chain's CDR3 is CASSQGLAAYEQYF. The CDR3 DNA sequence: TGTGCCAGCAGCCAGGGACTAGCGGCCTACGAGCAGTACTTC.